Listed here are 31 T cell receptor beta chains from one sample, sequenced in a study of CD8 T cells in Susac syndrome. RNA in amounts of roughly 0.45 to 1 ug was reverse transcribed with random hexamers. In TCRdb, the immunoSEQ multiplex PCR reads were re-called with MiXCR into one record per CDR3 protein. In the table there are about 160,000 distinct CDR3 sequences, around 92% of which are singletons. Sequencing used CD4+ T cells from PBMCs. The receptor source for this set is a human donor in good health.

V is TRBV20-1 and J is TRBJ1-5; 7 nucleotides line up with TRBD1. V lost 3 bases, J lost 4 bases, and 3 bases stayed unmatched. CDR3 length: 13 residues. Germline-derived CDR1 and CDR2 are DFQATT and SNEGSKA (reference sequence). CDR3 loop: CSARGDRNQPQHF. The CDR3 coding sequence is TGCAGTGCTAGGGGGGACAGAAATCAGCCCCAGCATTTT.

V is TRBV9 and J is TRBJ2-3, with D tentatively TRBD2 (6 bases). CDR3 length equals 16 residues. CDR1 is SGDLS and CDR2 is YYNGEE in the germline V gene. V was clipped by 7 bases and J by 0 bases, with 18 bases between them. CDR3 nucleotides: TGTGCCAGCGCGGTGAGAGGGCGGGGCAGCACAGATACGCAGTATTTT. Its translation is CASAVRGRGSTDTQYF. The full variable domain, with the rest looked up from reference TRBV9 and TRBJ2-3, is DSGVTQTPKHLITATGQRVTLRCSPRSGDLSVYWYQQSLDQGLQFLIQYYNGEERAKGNILERFSAQQFPDLHSELNLSSLELGDSALYFCASAVRGRGSTDTQYFGPGTRLTVL.

The chain recombines TRBV12-5 with TRBJ2-3; 7 nucleotides align to TRBD1. The CDR3 runs to 15 residues. Per the germline V gene, CDR1 is LGHNT and CDR2 is FRNRAP. With V trimmed by 7 bases and J by 4 bases, 11 bases remained unmatched. CDR3 region: CASAKRGGASDTQYF. The CDR3 DNA follows: TGTGCTAGTGCTAAAAGAGGGGGCGCCTCAGATACGCAGTATTTT. Together with reference TRBV12-5 and TRBJ2-3, the CDR3 gives the full variable domain: DARVTQTPRHKVTEMGQEVTMRCQPILGHNTVFWYRQTMMQGLELLAYFRNRAPLDDSGMPKDRFSAEMPDATLATLKIQPSEPRDSAVYFCASAKRGGASDTQYFGPGTRLTVL.

This rearrangement joins TRBV18 to TRBJ2-2; 11 positions agree with TRBD2. The germline V gene encodes CDR1 KGHSH and CDR2 LQKENI. The CDR3 runs 18 residues. Trimming removed 3 bases from V and 2 bases from J; junction bases left unmatched: 8. The CDR3 sequence is CASSPTTSGGVNTGELFF. The CDR3 DNA sequence: TGTGCCAGCTCACCCACCACTAGCGGGGGAGTCAACACCGGGGAGCTGTTTTTT. The full variable domain, its missing parts supplied by reference TRBV18 and TRBJ2-2, is NAGVMQNPRHLVRRRGQEARLRCSPMKGHSHVYWYRQLPEEGLKFMVYLQKENIIDESGMPKERFSAEFPKEGPSILRIQQVVRGDSAAYFCASSPTTSGGVNTGELFFGEGSRLTVL.

V and J are TRBV19 and TRBJ1-2, with 7 bases that match TRBD1. The CDR3 covers 15 residues. The germline V gene encodes CDR1 LNHDA and CDR2 SQIVND (reference sequence). V trimming: 5 bases; J trimming: 2 bases; junction bases outside the gene matches: 8. CDR3 region: CASSPRTGPNYGYTF. In nucleotides, the CDR3 is TGTGCCAGTAGTCCTAGGACAGGACCCAACTATGGCTACACCTTC.

The chain links TRBV5-6 to TRBJ2-4, with 8 nucleotides matching TRBD2. The germline gives CDR1 SGHDT, CDR2 YYEEEE. CDR3 length: 16 residues. J gave up 7 bases and V 1 base, and 10 bases lay outside the gene matches. This CDR3 reads CASSLTGAQRGNIQYF. The CDR3 DNA follows: TGTGCCAGCAGCTTGACAGGAGCTCAGCGGGGGAACATTCAGTACTTC.

This chain links TRBV14 with TRBJ2-1; D unresolved. The CDR3 runs to 13 residues. CDR1 and CDR2 (germline): SGHDN, FVKESK. V was cut by 4 bases and J by 5 bases, with 9 bases left in between. CDR3 protein: CASSLLTDNEQFF. The CDR3 DNA reads TGTGCCAGCAGCCTCCTGACCGACAATGAGCAGTTCTTC.

This chain links TRBV7-2 with TRBJ2-7; 11 bases line up with TRBD2. The CDR3 is made up of 14 amino acids. Germline V gives CDR1 SGHTA, CDR2 FQGNSA. Unmatched junction bases numbered 0, after V lost 3 bases and J lost 2 bases. The CDR3: CASSFSGGAYEQYF. The CDR3 coding sequence is TGTGCCAGCAGCTTTAGCGGGGGGGCCTACGAGCAGTACTTC.

The chain joins TRBV3-1 to TRBJ1-4, with D perhaps TRBD1 (5 bases). Trimming took 7 bases from V and 7 from J, leaving 13 bases between them. CDR1 is LGHDT and CDR2 is YNNKEL in the germline V gene (reference sequence). The CDR3 is made up of 13 amino acids. CDR3: CASTRRGGEKLFF. As DNA, the CDR3 is TGTGCCAGCACCCGGAGGGGAGGTGAAAAACTGTTTTTT.

The count of this clonotype is one. The V call is TRBV12-3 or TRBV12-4, the J call TRBJ1-1, with D possibly matching TRBD1 (5 bases). This CDR3 region has 13 residues. V shed 6 bases and J shed 5 bases, with 13 bases lying between them. The CDR3 reads CASRNTGRTEAFF. CDR3 coding DNA: TGTGCCAGCAGGAACACAGGACGGACTGAAGCTTTCTTT.

Concerning this clonotype: At one of its ends the junction is not consistent with the germline gene, which may arise from a read error. The rearrangement uses TRBV7-2 and TRBJ2-3, with TRBD1 matching 10 bases. Germline CDR1 SGHTA, CDR2 FQGNSA. This CDR3 has 16 amino acids. CDR3 amino acids: CASSLAGTGVADTQYF. The CDR3 DNA follows: TGTGCCAGCAGTTTAGCCGGGACAGGGGTAGCAGATACGCAGTATTTT.

The V call is TRBV29-1, the J call TRBJ2-5; TRBD1 is a possible D gene (7 bases). The V gene lost 4 bases and the J gene lost 2 bases, with 14 bases spanning the gap. CDR3 length equals 14 residues. CDR1 SQVTM and CDR2 ANQGSEA come from the germline V gene. CDR3 nucleotide sequence: TGCAGCGTTGTAAGGCAGGGGGGACAAGAGACCCAGTACTTC. This translates into CSVVRQGGQETQYF.

This chain joins TRBV3-1 and TRBJ1-6; D not certain. This CDR3 contains 16 residues. The germline V and J ends were trimmed by 1 base and 3 bases, with 10 bases remaining between them. Germline assignment: CDR1 LGHDT and CDR2 YNNKEL (reference sequence). CDR3 bases: TGTGCCAGCAGCCAAGCATATCGGGACTATAATTCACCCCTCCACTTT. Translating gives CASSQAYRDYNSPLHF.

The chain has TRBV28 and TRBJ2-4, with D tentatively TRBD2 (6 bases). This CDR3 region has 17 residues. Germline V CDR1 and CDR2: MDHEN, SYDVKM. Trimming removed 2 bases from V and 0 bases from J, with 14 bases in between. The CDR3 DNA reads TGTGCCAGCAGTTTAGCGGAGGGTTACGGAGCCAAAAACATTCAGTACTTC. Amino acids: CASSLAEGYGAKNIQYF.

This sequence joins TRBV6-2 or TRBV6-3 and TRBJ1-1, with D tentatively TRBD1 (6 bases). Germline values: CDR1 MNHEY, CDR2 SVGEGT. V lost 0 bases and J lost 8, with 7 bases in between. The CDR3 is 12 residues long. The CDR3 spells CASSYSGGEAFF. The DNA of the CDR3 is TGTGCCAGCAGTTACTCTGGGGGCGAAGCTTTCTTT.

The rearrangement joins TRBV7-2 to TRBJ2-7; either TRBD1 or TRBD2 may fit D (5 bases each). The germline V and J ends were trimmed by 4 bases and 3 bases, with 16 bases remaining between them. Germline CDR1 SGHTA, CDR2 FQGNSA. CDR3 length: 15 residues. The CDR3 region has the DNA TGTGCCAGCAGCTCCAGGGAGTTTTCAGTCTACGAGCAGTACTTC. It codes for CASSSREFSVYEQYF.

The rearrangement links TRBV7-6 to TRBJ1-1; the D is unclear. Per germline, CDR1 SGHVS and CDR2 FNYEAQ. The CDR3 sequence is 15 residues long. The V and J ends lost 1 base and 4 bases respectively, with 13 bases between them. CDR3 coding DNA: TGTGCCAGCAGCTTAGGTGCCAGGCAGGTCACTGAAGCTTTCTTT. Protein: CASSLGARQVTEAFF.

This chain joins TRBV7-9 and TRBJ1-6, with D possibly being TRBD1 (5 bases). Trimming removed 11 bases from V and 7 bases from J, with 18 bases in between. The CDR3 covers 14 residues. CDR1 SEHNR and CDR2 FQNEAQ come from the germline V gene (reference sequence). The CDR3 DNA reads as TGTGCCGTTCCGGTGGGGGAGAGGAATTCACCCCTCCACTTT. Translating it yields CAVPVGERNSPLHF.

The chain couples TRBV7-9 to TRBJ2-1, with TRBD2 matching over 7 bases. Trimming removed 5 bases from V and 0 bases from J; junction bases left unmatched: 4. This CDR3 contains 15 residues. CDR1 and CDR2 from the germline V gene are SEHNR and FQNEAQ (reference sequence). The DNA for the CDR3 is TGTGCCAGCAGCCAGCGGGATAGCTCCTACAATGAGCAGTTCTTC. Protein product: CASSQRDSSYNEQFF.

This clonotype was seen once. The gene calls are TRBV3-1 and TRBJ1-1; no clear D gene. Germline V gene sequence: CDR1 LGHDT, CDR2 YNNKEL (reference sequence). V was pared by 4 bases and J by 1 base, with 10 bases between. This CDR3 is built from 14 residues. CDR3 sequence reads: CASSRPGSNTEAFF. CDR3 nucleotide sequence: TGTGCCAGCAGCCGACCGGGCTCGAACACTGAAGCTTTCTTT.

The table lists this clonotype with a few counts. The chain combines TRBV4-3 with TRBJ1-6; the match to TRBD1 covers 9 bases. J lost 9 bases, V lost 8 bases, and 14 bases had no gene match. There are 16 residues in the CDR3. From germline, CDR1 is LGHNA and CDR2 YSLEER. The CDR3 spells CASSRTGGSPASPLHF. CDR3 nucleotides: TGCGCCAGCTCCCGTACAGGGGGCTCTCCCGCTTCACCCCTCCACTTT.

CDR3 DNA: TGTGCCAGCAGTCTCGCCTTGGGTCAAGAGACCCAGTACTTC. Translating it yields CASSLALGQETQYF. The chain links TRBV12-3 or TRBV12-4 to TRBJ2-5, with unresolved D. The CDR3 totals 14 residues. V lost 5 bases, J lost 2 bases, and 12 bases lay in between.

V usage is TRBV11-2 and J usage is TRBJ2-6; D unclear. Between the trimmed V and J ends, which lost 3 bases and 2 bases, there was a span of 11 bases. There are 16 residues in the CDR3. Germline V gene data show CDR1 as SGHAT and CDR2 as FQNNGV. This CDR3 is CASSFFWQPGANVLTF. CDR3 nucleotide sequence: TGTGCCAGCAGCTTTTTCTGGCAGCCTGGGGCCAACGTCCTGACTTTC.

The genes are TRBV14 and TRBJ1-1; D gene unclear. The CDR3 runs 15 residues. The ends were cut back, 1 base at V and 1 base at J, with 10 bases in the middle. From germline, CDR1 is SGHDN and CDR2 FVKESK. The CDR3 DNA reads TGTGCCAGCAGCCAAGGTCAGTACCCGAACACTGAAGCTTTCTTT. Translated, it gives CASSQGQYPNTEAFF.

This clonotype was seen a handful of times. This chain links TRBV6-1 with TRBJ1-6, with D maybe TRBD1 (5 bases). Germline V lookup: CDR1 MNHNS, CDR2 SASEGT. This CDR3 has 14 amino acids. V gave up 5 bases and J gave up 7 bases, with 12 bases separating them. This CDR3 is CASSFQGNNSPLHF. The CDR3, as DNA: TGTGCCAGCAGTTTCCAGGGCAACAATTCACCCCTCCACTTT.

CDR3 bases: TGTGCCAGTAGTAATCCGGGACTGACGACAGGGGAGCAGTTCTTC. Translated: CASSNPGLTTGEQFF. V and J are TRBV19 and TRBJ2-1; weak D call: TRBD1 (7 bases). The germline CDR1 and CDR2 sequences are LNHDA and SQIVND (reference sequence). The CDR3 contains 15 residues. Trimming cost V 4 bases and J 10 bases, with 20 bases left between them.

This chain connects TRBV27 to TRBJ1-5; D is possibly TRBD1 (6 bases). Trimming cost V 6 bases and J 3 bases, with 12 bases left between them. This CDR3 is built from 14 residues. Germline CDR1 and CDR2: MNHEY and SMNVEV (reference sequence). The CDR3 bases are TGTGCCAGCAGCCTGATGGGGGCCAATCAGCCCCAGCATTTT. Protein product: CASSLMGANQPQHF.

J is TRBJ1-5 and V is TRBV10-3; a possible D gene is TRBD1 (5 bases). The V end lost 5 bases, the J end lost 4 bases, and 12 bases lay between the germline ends. This CDR3 region has 14 residues. Germline V lookup: CDR1 ENHRY, CDR2 SYGVKD. CDR3 residues: CAISRDAQNQPQHF. The CDR3 DNA is TGTGCCATCAGTCGGGACGCCCAAAATCAGCCCCAGCATTTT.

The V gene is TRBV5-5, the J gene TRBJ2-2; tentative D call: TRBD1 (6 bases). Looked up from germline, CDR1 is SGHKS and CDR2 is YYEKEE (reference sequence). Trimming stripped 0 bases from V and 7 bases from J, with 10 bases between. CDR3 size: 14 residues. The CDR3 reads CASSLEDSFGELFF. The CDR3 nucleotides read TGTGCCAGCAGCTTGGAGGACAGCTTCGGGGAGCTGTTTTTT.

The V call is TRBV6-5, the J call TRBJ1-5; 8 bases match TRBD1. V lost 2 bases and J lost 0; bases outside the gene matches: 9. CDR3 size: 18 residues. Germline V gives CDR1 MNHEY, CDR2 SVGAGI. CDR3 protein: CASSYRTGSSYSNQPQHF. The CDR3 DNA follows: TGTGCCAGCAGTTACAGGACAGGGTCCTCATATAGCAATCAGCCCCAGCATTTT.

The rearrangement joins TRBV7-3 to TRBJ2-7, with D possibly called TRBD1 or TRBD2 (5 bases each). Trimming cost V 2 bases and J 6 bases, with 14 bases left between them. CDR3 length equals 14 residues. Per the germline V gene, CDR1 is SGHTA and CDR2 is FQGTGA. CDR3 nucleotide sequence: TGTGCCAGCAGCTTACAGGGTGGAGGTCTCGAGCAGTACTTC. It yields the protein CASSLQGGGLEQYF.